These 8 T cell receptor beta chains share one sample of origin, sequenced in a study of memory CD4+ T cells and cytomegalovirus serostatus. Repertoires were generated with immunoSEQ multiplex PCR, while TCRdb's copy carries only in-frame clones and drops some. The sample lists 45,000 to 65,000 clones, approximately 80% occurring once. Single viable CD3+CD4+CD8-CD45RO+ cells were sorted as the memory CD4+ T cells. Sequenced sample: memory CD4+ T cells from blood. Receptors originate from an adult in good health and CMV-seropositive.

The chain uses TRBV5-1 and TRBJ2-7; 9 bases agree with TRBD1. Germline V gene lookup returns CDR1 SGHRS and CDR2 YFSETQ. Trimming at V came to 4 bases and at J to 5 bases, leaving 13 bases not matched to a gene. This CDR3 contains 16 residues. CDR3: CASSLRLRDRVHEQYF. CDR3 bases: TGCGCCAGCAGCCTTAGACTCCGGGACAGGGTCCACGAGCAGTACTTC.

This rearrangement joins TRBV7-8 to TRBJ2-1, with 7 bases fitting TRBD1. The germline gives CDR1 SGHVS, CDR2 FQNEAQ. This CDR3 comprises 16 residues. The J segment lost 7 bases and the V segment lost 5 bases, leaving 14 bases of the junction unmatched. CDR3 sequence (DNA): TGTGCCAGCAGCCAAGAGCCGGGACAGCCCTCTAATGAGCAGTTCTTC. Its translation is CASSQEPGQPSNEQFF.

This chain joins TRBV19 and TRBJ2-7; TRBD2 agrees at 14 bases. The V and J ends lost 5 bases and 6 bases, in that order; junction bases with no gene match: 6. This CDR3 is 15 amino acids long. The germline gives CDR1 LNHDA, CDR2 SQIVND (reference sequence). The CDR3 bases are TGTGCCAGTAGTGGGGGGACTAGCGGGAGATCCGAGCAGTACTTC. Translated, it gives CASSGGTSGRSEQYF.

This clone was picked up a small number of times. In DNA, the CDR3 is TGTGCCTGGAGTAGAGAAAGGATCGGGAACACTGAAGCTTTCTTT. Translated, it gives CAWSRERIGNTEAFF. This sequence joins TRBV30 and TRBJ1-1; D not resolved. The CDR3 length is 15 residues. The V and J ends lost 2 bases and 1 base respectively, with 14 bases between them. Per germline, CDR1 GTSNPN and CDR2 SVGIG (reference sequence).

This clone was found a few times. The chain recombines TRBV19 with TRBJ1-6, with D perhaps TRBD1 (6 bases). The CDR3 spans 15 residues. Trimming took 6 bases from V and 6 from J, leaving 15 bases between them. The germline V gene encodes CDR1 LNHDA and CDR2 SQIVND (reference sequence). For the CDR3, the DNA is TGTGCCAGTAGGACCGACAGGTCCCCTAATTCACCCCTCCACTTT. It is translated as CASRTDRSPNSPLHF.

The CDR3 reads CASSLAGGYYGYTF. CDR3 sequence (DNA): TGTGCCAGCAGCTTGGCCGGTGGGTACTATGGCTACACCTTC. The rearrangement uses TRBV7-2 and TRBJ1-2, with no clear D. V lost 3 bases and J lost 3, with 11 bases in between. Germline V gives CDR1 SGHTA, CDR2 FQGNSA. The CDR3 consists of 14 residues.

The chain combines TRBV2 with TRBJ1-2; 9 bases agree with TRBD1. With 8 bases clipped from V and 8 bases from J, the junction kept 3 bases outside the gene matches. In germline, CDR1 is SNHLY, CDR2 FYNNEI. CDR3 length: 11 residues. The chain's CDR3 is CASRTGDGYTF. DNA for the CDR3: TGTGCCAGCCGGACAGGGGACGGCTACACCTTC.

This clone was observed once. This rearrangement joins TRBV30 to TRBJ1-1; possible D gene TRBD1, 5 bases. In germline, CDR1 is GTSNPN, CDR2 SVGIG (reference sequence). The CDR3 contains 15 residues. V lost 8 bases and J 0 bases, leaving 19 bases between the germline ends. For the CDR3, the DNA is TGTGCCAGAATCTTTCCGGGACCAATGAACACTGAAGCTTTCTTT. Protein: CARIFPGPMNTEAFF. Combining the CDR3 with reference TRBV30 and TRBJ1-1 gives the whole variable domain SQTIHQWPATLVQPVGSPLSLECTVEGTSNPNLYWYRQAAGRGLQLLFYSVGIGQISSEVPQNLSASRPQDRQFILSSKKLLLSDSGFYLCARIFPGPMNTEAFFGQGTRLTVV.